The clone carrying this TCR beta chain was seen a handful of times. What it recognizes is unknown. The data derive from a study of T cell repertoires in cytomegalovirus infection. Study in general: Used in the study were CMV epitopes, some recently identified and HLA-C-restricted, others well-studied and HLA-B-restricted. Indications of both CMV infection and matching HLA type were provided by public TCR beta signatures. Study-level points and caveats: HLA-C-restricted TCR beta clonotypes specific for CMV led the ex vivo response. CMV carriers with the relevant HLA were identified by cumulative public TCR beta family frequency.

CDR1 and CDR2 (germline): MNHEY, SVGAGI. V lost 5 bases and J 2 bases, leaving 16 bases between the germline ends. This CDR3 comprises 15 residues. TCRdb itself ran the reads through MiXCR, one entry per CDR3 protein. Found here are around 770,000 distinct CDR3 sequences, 25% to 30% of them singletons; the top ten hold over 10%. The chain recombines TRBV6-5 with TRBJ2-7; maybe TRBD1 (5 bases). This sequence was found in a human donor in good health (CMV status not recorded). Some clones in this sample may be carry-over from other donors' samples. Sample: cultured CD8+ T cells from PBMCs, taken from culture after CMV antigen stimulation. The CDR3 spells CASSAEGAGTYEQYF. The CDR3 region has the DNA TGTGCCAGCAGTGCCGAAGGGGCCGGCACCTACGAGCAGTACTTC.